This is a list of T cell receptor beta chains from one sample in a study of T cell changes during pregnancy in multiple sclerosis. The assay was immunoSEQ multiplex PCR, and TCRdb's table has in-frame clones only and misses some. Of 39,000 or so clones in the sample, roughly 91% were seen once. Source: CD4+ T cells from peripheral blood mononuclear cells, taken after pregnancy. The receptors come from a female donor in good health, enrolled as a control in a pregnancy study. Each CDR3 is given with its conserved first and last residue. A D gene is named only where the DNA matches it firmly. Rows may omit the clone size; those that give it use once, few, many or a size class.

- | TRBJ1-4 | - | TRBV7-2 | TGTGCCAGCAGCTTCGATCGGAATGAAAAACTGTTTTTT | CASSFDRNEKLFF
- | TRBJ2-7 | - | TRBV15 | TGTGCCACCAGTTCTACAGGTTACGAGCAGTACTTC | CATSSTGYEQYF
TRBD1 | TRBJ2-1 | - | TRBV5-1 | TGCGCCAGCAGCCTGGGACAGGGGGCCGTCGATGAGCAGTTCTTC | CASSLGQGAVDEQFF
TRBD1 | TRBJ2-3 | once | TRBV19 | TGTGCCAGTATAGCCACCGGACAGGGAGTCGCAGATACGCAGTATTTT | CASIATGQGVADTQYF
- | TRBJ2-7 | - | TRBV19 | TGTGCCAGTAGTATGGACACCGGCTACGAGCAGTACTTC | CASSMDTGYEQYF
TRBD2 | TRBJ2-2 | - | TRBV5-1 | TGCGCCAGCAGCACGGGACTAGTGTCCGGGGAGCTGTTTTTT | CASSTGLVSGELFF
TRBD1 | TRBJ2-7 | - | TRBV28 | TGTGCCAGTCACCGGGACAGGGTCGAGCAGTACTTC | CASHRDRVEQYF
TRBD1 | TRBJ1-1 | - | TRBV28 | TGTGCCAGCAGTTGGGGTGGGACAGGGGGCCTCGAAGCTTTCTTT | CASSWGGTGGLEAFF
TRBD1 | TRBJ1-6 | - | TRBV9 | TGTGCCAGCAGCGCTGGGACAGCCTATAATTCACCCCTCCACTTT | CASSAGTAYNSPLHF
TRBD1 | TRBJ1-4 | - | TRBV5-4 | TGTGCCAGCAGCCTAACCCGACAGGGAGGTGATGAAAAACTGTTTTTT | CASSLTRQGGDEKLFF
- | TRBJ2-1 | - | TRBV4-3 | TGCGCCAGCAGCCAGGGGGACTTCCGCTCCTACAATGAGCAGTTCTTC | CASSQGDFRSYNEQFF
TRBD1 | TRBJ2-1 | - | TRBV7-2 | TGTGCCAGCAGCCAAATGACAGGGGTCGGTGAGCAGTTCTTC | CASSQMTGVGEQFF
- | TRBJ1-1 | - | TRBV20-1 | TGCAGTGCTAGCGGGGGGACTGAAGCTTTCTTT | CSASGGTEAFF
- | TRBJ2-7 | - | TRBV29-1 | TGCAGCGTTGAAGAACGTGGGAGAGAGGGTTACGAGCAGTACTTC | CSVEERGREGYEQYF
TRBD1 | TRBJ1-1 | - | TRBV5-6 | TGTGCCAGCAGCCCGTTACAGGGGGCGGACACTGAAGCTTTCTTT | CASSPLQGADTEAFF
- | TRBJ2-7 | - | TRBV29-1 | TGCAGCGTCGCCCTAGGAGGGGTCTCCTACGAGCAGTACTTC | CSVALGGVSYEQYF
TRBD1 | TRBJ2-7 | - | TRBV6-6 | TGTGCCAGCAGTTACTCCGGGACAGACCCCTACGAGCAGTACTTC | CASSYSGTDPYEQYF
TRBD2 | TRBJ2-3 | - | TRBV7-2 | TGTGCCAGCAGCTTAGATAGGACTAGCGGGAGAGATACGCAGTATTTT | CASSLDRTSGRDTQYF
- | TRBJ2-7 | - | TRBV11-3 | TGTGCCAGCAGCTTCGGGATCCCCTACGAGCAGTACTTC | CASSFGIPYEQYF
- | TRBJ2-7 | - | TRBV6-5 | TGTGCCAGCAGCAGCGGACCTCTGATGGAGCAGTACTTC | CASSSGPLMEQYF
TRBD2 | TRBJ2-3 | - | TRBV11-3 | TGTGCCAGCAGCAAGGGGACTAGCGGGGGGCGGACAGATACGCAGTATTTT | CASSKGTSGGRTDTQYF
- | TRBJ2-7 | - | TRBV5-4 | TGTGCCAGCAGCACCCGGGACTCGAACTACGAGCAGTACTTC | CASSTRDSNYEQYF
- | TRBJ2-7 | - | TRBV2 | TGTGCCAGCAGTGAAGCGCGCTACGAGCAGTACTTC | CASSEARYEQYF
- | TRBJ2-5 | few | TRBV5-4 | TGTGCCAGCAGTGAAGGTAGCCGAGAGACCCAGTACTTC | CASSEGSRETQYF
TRBD2 | TRBJ2-2 | - | TRBV19 | TGTGCCAGTAGCCTGACTAGCGCGAACACCGGGGAGCTGTTTTTT | CASSLTSANTGELFF
TRBD1 | TRBJ1-2 | - | TRBV5-4 | TGTGCCAGCAGCTTGGGGGGACAGGGACAGGTCGGCTACACCTTC | CASSLGGQGQVGYTF
- | TRBJ2-7 | - | TRBV6-5 | TGTGCCAGCAGTCCGACAGTTTACGAGCAGTACTTC | CASSPTVYEQYF
TRBD1 | TRBJ2-7 | - | TRBV14 | TGTGCCAGCAGCACCCCCGGACAGGGGGCGAGCGAGCAGTACTTC | CASSTPGQGASEQYF
- | TRBJ1-2 | - | TRBV7-2 | TGTGCCAGCAGCTTAGATCTCGGTGGCTACACCTTC | CASSLDLGGYTF
- | TRBJ2-1 | - | TRBV5-1 | TGCGCCAGCAGCTTGGAACAGCAAAGGAATGAGCAGTTCTTC | CASSLEQQRNEQFF
TRBD1 | TRBJ1-2 | once | TRBV10-3 | TGTGCCATCAGCCCAGCCCCGACAGGGGACAGCTATGGCTACACCTTC | CAISPAPTGDSYGYTF
- | TRBJ2-7 | - | TRBV10-2 | TGCGCCAGCAGTGAAGCTCAGGGGTTCCCCGAGCAGTACTTC | CASSEAQGFPEQYF
TRBD2 | TRBJ2-1 | - | TRBV9 | TGTGCCAGCAGCGCCCGACTAGCTACCTACAATGAGCAGTTCTTC | CASSARLATYNEQFF
TRBD1 | TRBJ1-2 | - | TRBV9 | TGTGCCAGCAGCGAAACAGGGGCTTCTCACTATGGCTACACCTTC | CASSETGASHYGYTF
- | TRBJ2-1 | - | TRBV5-5 | TGTGCCAGCAGCTTGGAGGCTCGCGGCAGCAATGAGCAGTTCTTC | CASSLEARGSNEQFF
TRBD1 | TRBJ1-5 | - | TRBV6-5 | TGTGCCAGCAGTTCCGCCGGGACAGGGGTGAATCAGCCCCAGCATTTT | CASSSAGTGVNQPQHF
TRBD1 | TRBJ2-2 | - | TRBV10-2 | TGCGCCAGCACTGGGGGACAGGGGGGCACCGGGGAGCTGTTTTTT | CASTGGQGGTGELFF
- | TRBJ2-1 | once | TRBV7-2 | TGTGCCAGTTCTCGCGGGACCTCCTACAATGAGCAGTTCTTC | CASSRGTSYNEQFF